A single sample gave rise to the 32 T cell receptor beta chains below, sequenced in a study of T cell changes during pregnancy in multiple sclerosis. Sequencing used immunoSEQ multiplex PCR; TCRdb keeps in-frame clones, though not all of them. The repertoire holds tens of thousands of clones, 75% to 95% seen once, with 1% to 1.5% in the top ten. Sequenced material: peripheral blood, taken after pregnancy. The receptors here all came from a female donor in good health, enrolled as a control in a pregnancy study.

This clone was observed a few times. V usage is TRBV30 and J usage is TRBJ1-5; TRBD1 is a possible D gene (5 bases). The V end was cut by 4 bases, the J end by 5 bases, with 12 bases between. Germline CDR1 is GTSNPN and CDR2 is SVGIG (reference sequence). This CDR3 is built from 13 residues. For the CDR3, the DNA is TGTGCCTGGACCCATTCGGGGGATCAGCCCCAGCATTTT. Its translation is CAWTHSGDQPQHF.

J is TRBJ2-6 and V is TRBV6-4; TRBD2 matches 7 bases. The CDR3 is made up of 16 amino acids. With 6 bases clipped from V and 2 bases from J, the junction kept 7 bases outside the gene matches. CDR1 and CDR2 from the germline V gene are MRHNA and SNTAGT. CDR3 in amino acids: CASSPRAGAGANVLTF. The CDR3 DNA sequence: TGTGCCAGCAGCCCCCGGGCGGGGGCTGGGGCCAACGTCCTGACTTTC.

The chain is built from TRBV5-6 and TRBJ2-1; 8 nucleotides agree with TRBD2. The V and J ends lost 3 bases and 14 bases, in that order; junction bases with no gene match: 10. Germline CDR1 SGHDT, CDR2 YYEEEE. The CDR3 covers 13 residues. The CDR3 sequence: CASSSGGLGREFF. CDR3 bases: TGTGCCAGCAGCTCTGGGGGACTAGGGAGAGAGTTCTTC. The full variable domain, with the rest looked up from reference TRBV5-6 and TRBJ2-1, is DAGVTQSPTHLIKTRGQQVTLRCSPKSGHDTVSWYQQALGQGPQFIFQYYEEEERQRGNFPDRFSGHQFPNYSSELNVNALLLGDSALYLCASSSGGLGREFFGPGTRLTVL.

V gene TRBV5-6 combines with J gene TRBJ2-3; TRBD1 aligns across 7 bases. V was clipped by 0 bases and J by 1 base; unmatched bases: 5. Per the germline V gene, CDR1 is SGHDT and CDR2 is YYEEEE. This CDR3 has 16 residues. The CDR3 DNA is TGTGCCAGCAGCTTGGTCCGGGACAGCCGCACAGATACGCAGTATTTT. Translation: CASSLVRDSRTDTQYF.

This chain links TRBV5-4 with TRBJ1-1, with D perhaps TRBD1 (5 bases). V lost 7 bases and J lost 5, with 15 bases in between. Germline V CDR1 and CDR2: SGHNT, YYREEE (reference sequence). This CDR3 comprises 13 residues. The CDR3 loop reads CASVQSGRTEAFF. CDR3 nucleotides: TGTGCCAGCGTCCAGTCAGGGCGAACTGAAGCTTTCTTT.

CDR3 nucleotide sequence: TGTGCCAGCAGCCCCCTGGGTAGGGCGGGCGGGGGTCCCTACAATGAGCAGTTCTTC. Encoded protein: CASSPLGRAGGGPYNEQFF. The chain is built from TRBV7-2 and TRBJ2-1; TRBD2 matches 7 bases. The ends lost 5 bases at V and 2 bases at J; junction bases unmatched: 18. The CDR3 sequence is 19 residues long. Germline CDR1 is SGHTA and CDR2 is FQGNSA.

This clone came up a few times. CDR3 in amino acids: CASSQPGGNQPQHF. CDR3 in DNA: TGCGCCAGCAGCCAACCAGGAGGGAATCAGCCCCAGCATTTT. V and J are TRBV4-1 and TRBJ1-5; D is unresolved. V lost 2 bases and J 4 bases, leaving 9 bases between the germline ends. The CDR3 sequence is 14 residues long. Per germline, CDR1 MGHRA and CDR2 YSYEKL.

The rearrangement links TRBV4-1 to TRBJ1-1, with 7 bases identical to TRBD1. Trimming took 3 bases from V and 3 from J; bases not matched to a gene: 1. The germline V gene has CDR1 MGHRA and CDR2 YSYEKL. CDR3 size: 13 residues. This chain's CDR3 is CASSQQGDTEAFF. The DNA of the CDR3 is TGCGCCAGCAGCCAGCAGGGGGACACTGAAGCTTTCTTT.

The chain has TRBV7-8 and TRBJ1-1; D possibly corresponds to TRBD1 (5 bases). The CDR3 consists of 16 residues. Germline loops: CDR1 SGHVS, CDR2 FQNEAQ. The V end lost 7 bases, the J end lost 1 base, and 19 bases lay between the germline ends. DNA of the CDR3: TGTGCCAGCACACCTCCCCGGCGCGGGGGGAACACTGAAGCTTTCTTT. This sequence encodes CASTPPRRGGNTEAFF.

The chain has TRBV6-5 and TRBJ1-3; D might be TRBD1 (5 bases). The CDR3 contains 16 residues. The germline V gene encodes CDR1 MNHEY and CDR2 SVGAGI. Deletions cut 0 bases from V and 0 bases from J, with 9 bases between. CDR3 protein: CASSYSYRNSGNTIYF. The CDR3 bases are TGTGCCAGCAGTTACTCCTACAGGAACTCTGGAAACACCATATATTTT.

The V and J genes are TRBV4-2 and TRBJ2-1, with 13 nucleotides matching TRBD2. From germline, CDR1 is LGHNA and CDR2 YNFKEQ. Germline trimming cut 5 bases from V and 7 bases from J; bases unmatched to any gene: 8. The CDR3 is 16 residues long. The CDR3 DNA reads TGTGCCAGCAGCGAAACAACTAGCGGGGGGGCAAATGAGCAGTTCTTC. The encoded protein is CASSETTSGGANEQFF.

This CDR3 is CASSVPGIMNTEAFF. CDR3 DNA sequence: TGTGCCAGCAGTGTACCGGGGATCATGAACACTGAAGCTTTCTTT. This chain joins TRBV6-6 and TRBJ1-1; D uncertain. Looked up from germline, CDR1 is MNHNY and CDR2 is SVGAGI (reference sequence). With 5 bases removed from V and 0 bases from J, the gap between germline ends came to 13 bases. This CDR3 is 15 amino acids long.

The J gene is TRBJ2-5, the V gene TRBV2, with TRBD1 as a possible D gene (5 bases). V lost 7 bases and J lost 5, with 11 bases in between. CDR1 is SNHLY and CDR2 is FYNNEI in the germline V gene. This CDR3 comprises 12 residues. CDR3: CASTGSGETQYF. The CDR3 nucleotides read TGTGCCAGCACTGGGTCAGGGGAGACCCAGTACTTC.

CDR3 region: CASSNGYQNTEAFF. CDR3 bases: TGTGCCAGCAGCAACGGTTACCAGAACACTGAAGCTTTCTTT. The J gene is TRBJ1-1, the V gene TRBV6-5; D is uncertain. The CDR3 has 14 amino acids. Trimming shortened V by 6 bases and J by 1 base, and 12 bases separated the two germline ends. Germline assignment: CDR1 MNHEY and CDR2 SVGAGI.

This clone was seen once. The gene calls are TRBV21-1 and TRBJ2-5; TRBD2 is the table's D call, not checked against the DNA. TRBV21-1 is recorded as a pseudogene. The length of the CDR3 is 13 residues. The CDR3 reads CASTLAGVETQYF. CDR3 coding DNA: TGTGCCAGCACCCTAGCCGGGGTGGAGACCCAGTACTTC.

This rearrangement joins TRBV9 to TRBJ2-7; 7 bases fit TRBD2. The V gene's germline CDR1 is SGDLS and CDR2 YYNGEE. Germline trimming cut 0 bases from V and 5 bases from J; bases unmatched to any gene: 5. The CDR3 runs 14 residues. The CDR3 protein is CASSVASGAHEQYF. The CDR3 DNA reads as TGTGCCAGCAGCGTAGCCAGCGGGGCCCACGAGCAGTACTTC.

The rearrangement uses TRBV5-1 and TRBJ2-7; D is perhaps TRBD1 (6 bases). The CDR3 length is 15 residues. With 4 bases removed from V and 6 bases from J, the gap between germline ends came to 20 bases. Germline V gene lookup returns CDR1 SGHRS and CDR2 YFSETQ. The CDR3 loop is CASSHGTGTSSEQYF. The CDR3 nucleotides read TGCGCCAGCAGCCATGGTACAGGGACGAGCTCCGAGCAGTACTTC. Supplemented by reference TRBV5-1 and TRBJ2-7, the full variable domain reads KAGVTQTPRYLIKTRGQQVTLSCSPISGHRSVSWYQQTPGQGLQFLFEYFSETQRNKGNFPGRFSGRQFSNSRSEMNVSTLELGDSALYLCASSHGTGTSSEQYFGPGTRLTVT.

This chain's CDR3 is CARTGVGNTEAFF. CDR3 coding DNA: TGTGCCAGAACAGGGGTCGGGAACACTGAAGCTTTCTTT. The chain has TRBV2 and TRBJ1-1, with 7 bases matching TRBD1. This CDR3 region has 13 residues. V gave up 9 bases and J gave up 1 base; unmatched junction bases: 5. From germline, CDR1 is SNHLY and CDR2 FYNNEI.

The chain carries TRBV30 and TRBJ2-7, with 8 bases lining up with TRBD1. V gave up 0 bases and J gave up 5 bases; unmatched junction bases: 9. The germline V gene has CDR1 GTSNPN and CDR2 SVGIG (reference sequence). This CDR3 region has 15 residues. CDR3 sequence reads: CAWSVLQTGVDEQYF. The DNA of the CDR3 is TGTGCCTGGAGTGTACTACAGACAGGGGTGGACGAGCAGTACTTC. Combining the CDR3 with reference TRBV30 and TRBJ2-7 gives the whole variable domain SQTIHQWPATLVQPVGSPLSLECTVEGTSNPNLYWYRQAAGRGLQLLFYSVGIGQISSEVPQNLSASRPQDRQFILSSKKLLLSDSGFYLCAWSVLQTGVDEQYFGPGTRLTVT.

The chain uses TRBV10-3 and TRBJ2-7; no clear D gene. The V end lost 5 bases, the J end lost 2 bases, and 10 bases lay between the germline ends. In germline, CDR1 is ENHRY, CDR2 SYGVKD. The CDR3 is 13 amino acids. The CDR3 nucleotides read TGTGCCATCAGTCACAGATTAACCTACGAGCAGTACTTC. It specifies CAISHRLTYEQYF.

This clone has just one count. The same CDR3 is also encoded by other DNA sequences in this sample. The V gene is TRBV4-3, the J gene TRBJ1-2; TRBD1 matches 7 bases. The CDR3 totals 13 residues. Germline V gives CDR1 LGHNA, CDR2 YSLEER. The ends lost 3 bases at V and 2 bases at J; junction bases unmatched: 0. The CDR3: CASSQTGNYGYTF. The CDR3 bases are TGCGCCAGCAGCCAGACAGGGAACTATGGCTACACCTTC.

The rearrangement links TRBV7-2 to TRBJ2-2; D is undetermined. The V end lost 2 bases, the J end lost 0 bases, and 13 bases lay between the germline ends. This CDR3 has 17 amino acids. Germline CDR1 SGHTA, CDR2 FQGNSA. The CDR3 loop is CASSLSLTLANTGELFF. In DNA, the CDR3 is TGTGCCAGCAGCTTATCGCTGACATTAGCGAACACCGGGGAGCTGTTTTTT.

This clone occurred once. The genes are TRBV6-7 and TRBJ1-4; a possible D gene is TRBD1 (6 bases). TRBV6-7 is recorded as an ORF, its role being uncertain. The CDR3 runs to 14 residues. V dropped 10 bases and J dropped 2 bases, with 14 bases sitting between them. In DNA, the CDR3 is TGTGCCACCTGGGGGCAGGGTACTAATGAAAAACTGTTTTTT. This codes for CATWGQGTNEKLFF.

This clone is a singleton in its sample. The chain uses TRBV7-3 and TRBJ1-1, with D hard to call. Trimming stripped 2 bases from V and 5 bases from J, with 18 bases between. Germline V CDR1 and CDR2: SGHTA, FQGTGA. This CDR3 spans 16 amino acids. CDR3 sequence (DNA): TGTGCCAGCAGCTTAGGTATAGGCAGGCGGAGGACTGAAGCTTTCTTT. This codes for CASSLGIGRRRTEAFF.

The chain joins TRBV6-5 to TRBJ2-1, with D unresolved. Looked up from germline, CDR1 is MNHEY and CDR2 is SVGAGI. The CDR3 sequence is 14 residues long. V shed 0 bases and J shed 5 bases, with 8 bases lying between them. CDR3 residues: CASSYSVSDNEQFF. The CDR3 DNA reads TGTGCCAGCAGTTACTCAGTTTCGGACAATGAGCAGTTCTTC.

The chain is built from TRBV5-1 and TRBJ2-7; D gene uncertain. Trimming removed 3 bases at V and 1 base at J, with 20 bases between. Germline-derived CDR1 and CDR2 are SGHRS and YFSETQ. The CDR3 totals 17 residues. The CDR3 here is CASSSAYQEYVSYEQYF. CDR3 bases: TGCGCCAGCAGCTCGGCCTACCAGGAATACGTTTCCTACGAGCAGTACTTC.

V is TRBV30 and J is TRBJ2-6; TRBD2 might be the D (5 bases). The CDR3 has 15 residues. The germline CDR1 and CDR2 sequences are GTSNPN and SVGIG (reference sequence). V was clipped by 5 bases and J by 4 bases, with 15 bases between them. The CDR3 here is CAWGSEHTGANVLTF. In DNA form, the CDR3 reads TGTGCCTGGGGTAGCGAGCATACGGGGGCCAACGTCCTGACTTTC.

V is TRBV7-2 and J is TRBJ2-3, with TRBD1 matching over 9 bases. The CDR3 extends over 15 amino acids. Per the germline V gene, CDR1 is SGHTA and CDR2 is FQGNSA. V lost 1 base to trimming and J lost 3 bases; unmatched junction nucleotides: 2. The CDR3 sequence is CASSLDRGQTDTQYF. Written as DNA, the CDR3 is TGTGCCAGCAGCTTAGACAGGGGGCAGACAGATACGCAGTATTTT.

The chain joins TRBV29-1 to TRBJ1-5; 7 bases agree with TRBD1. The CDR3 length is 15 residues. The germline CDR1 and CDR2 sequences are SQVTM and ANQGSEA. Trimming took 5 bases from V and 1 from J; bases not matched to a gene: 8. The CDR3 loop reads CSVILPGGSNQPQHF. The CDR3 bases are TGCAGCGTTATCTTACCAGGGGGGAGCAATCAGCCCCAGCATTTT.

The CDR3 sequence is CASSGQGAYSNQPQHF. CDR3 nucleotides: TGTGCCAGCAGTGGACAGGGGGCTTATAGCAATCAGCCCCAGCATTTT. This sequence joins TRBV2 and TRBJ1-5, with TRBD1 matching over 10 bases. CDR3 length: 16 amino acids. The junction had 3 bases not matched to a gene; V was cut back by 4 bases and J by 0 bases. Germline V lookup: CDR1 SNHLY, CDR2 FYNNEI.

This clone was counted between two and nine times. This chain connects TRBV28 to TRBJ1-1; D is ambiguous. Trimming pared 11 bases from V and 1 base from J, leaving 14 bases between. Germline V gene sequence: CDR1 MDHEN, CDR2 SYDVKM. The CDR3 sequence is 13 residues long. For the CDR3, the DNA is TGTGCCCTAATGAGGGTGGCGAACACTGAAGCTTTCTTT. The encoded protein is CALMRVANTEAFF.

This clone was counted ten times or more. In DNA, the CDR3 is TGTGCCAGCAGTGCACAGGATAACACTGAAGCTTTCTTT. Protein: CASSAQDNTEAFF. V is TRBV2 and J is TRBJ1-1; possible D gene TRBD1, 5 bases. The CDR3 runs to 13 residues. Trimming took 4 bases from V and 2 from J, leaving 8 bases between them. The germline V gene encodes CDR1 SNHLY and CDR2 FYNNEI.